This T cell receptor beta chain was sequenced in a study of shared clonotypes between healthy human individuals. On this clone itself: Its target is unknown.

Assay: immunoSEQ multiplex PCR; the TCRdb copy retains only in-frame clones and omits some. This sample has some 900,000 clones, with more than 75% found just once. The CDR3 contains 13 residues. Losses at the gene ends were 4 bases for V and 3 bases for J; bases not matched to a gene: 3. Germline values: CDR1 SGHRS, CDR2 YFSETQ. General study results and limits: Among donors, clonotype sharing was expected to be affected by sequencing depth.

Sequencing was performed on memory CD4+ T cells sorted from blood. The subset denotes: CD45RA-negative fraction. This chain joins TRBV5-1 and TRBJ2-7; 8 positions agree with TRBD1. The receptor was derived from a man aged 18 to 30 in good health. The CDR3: CASSGTGNYEQYF. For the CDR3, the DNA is TGCGCCAGCAGCGGGACAGGAAACTACGAGCAGTACTTC.